The text below deals with one T cell receptor (beta chain). Its cognate antigen is unknown. This entry belongs to a study of cytomegalovirus exposure and HLA in healthy donors. On the study more broadly: A prior analysis found fewer than 120 million unique TCR beta sequences from 150 million to 200 million T cells. General observations from the study: Information on immune exposure was restricted to one variable (CMV serostatus).

CDR1 SGHDT and CDR2 YYEEEE come from the germline V gene. The CDR3 covers 16 residues. Trimming cost V 2 bases and J 1 base, with 14 bases left between them. In the PCR, 60 Vbeta and 13 Jbeta primers were used. This table comes from immunoSEQ multiplex PCR, and its TCRdb copy is limited to in-frame clones, with some not included. The sample lists hundreds of thousands of clones, about 66% occurring once. Sequenced input: PBMCs. The origin of this receptor is a female donor in good health and CMV-seronegative. The gene calls are TRBV5-6 and TRBJ2-3; D is unresolved. The CDR3 DNA follows: TGTGCCAGCAGCTTTAGTGTCGGAGTTGGCACAGATACGCAGTATTTT. Amino acids: CASSFSVGVGTDTQYF. Full variable domain (remainder filled in from reference TRBV5-6 and TRBJ2-3): DAGVTQSPTHLIKTRGQQVTLRCSPKSGHDTVSWYQQALGQGPQFIFQYYEEEERQRGNFPDRFSGHQFPNYSSELNVNALLLGDSALYLCASSFSVGVGTDTQYFGPGTRLTVL.